Listed below are T cell receptor beta chains from one sample, sequenced in a study of blood T cell repertoires in COVID-19. Here immunoSEQ multiplex PCR was the method, and the copy in TCRdb shows in-frame clones only, minus some. The profile shows over 100,000 clones, 75% to 85% of them singletons. Sequenced: peripheral blood. Receptors were obtained from a man in his sixties or seventies with acute or convalescent COVID-19. Both conserved end residues are trimmed from each CDR3. The order of the fields is V gene, CDR3 protein.

>TRBV9
ASTTTGAGRSSTDTQY
>TRBV5-1
ASSLGLAGSTSTDTQY
>TRBV10-2
ASRRGDRGNTGELF
>TRBV18
ASSPFFPPRSSGNTIY
>TRBV5-1
ASNPDRGRYEQY
>TRBV7-7
ASSPRQGDIQY
>TRBV3-1/TRBV3-2
ASGDSLGYT
>TRBV5-1
ASSRDTNSPLH
>TRBV28
ASSLGRVETQY
>TRBV5-8
ASSLGYRGLHQPQH
>TRBV5-1
ASSLDRDAF
>TRBV5-1
ASSPGGRNSPLH
>TRBV5-1
ASSLRAGGGEDTQY
>TRBV6-1
ASSEKRDEKLF
>TRBV5-1
ASSGASNTGELF
>TRBV18
ASSTINLAKNIQY
>TRBV5-1
ASSLVVAGPYEQY
>TRBV19
ASSMAGAKNIQY
>TRBV5-6
ASSLGAVNTGELF
>TRBV6-4
ASNLQGTHSGNTIY
>TRBV5-1
ASSWEPGGSYT
>TRBV3-1/TRBV3-2
ASSQGGDNEQF
>TRBV6-6
ASRRGGSYNEQF
>TRBV5-1
ASSLRRGIPYEQY
>TRBV6-5
ASSYYGYQETQY
>TRBV10-3
AGGEVTGELF
>TRBV5-4
ASSWGVTYNSPLH